What follows is one T cell receptor (beta chain) and its context. The sequenced fragment ends 3 residues before the CDR3 boundary, so the rest is inferred from the germline J gene. Clones were sequenced by immunoSEQ multiplex PCR, and TCRdb holds only the in-frame ones, with some missing. This sample's table reports 31,000 or so clones. The entry originates in a study of T cells in women clearing cervical HPV infection. The CDR3 consists of 15 residues. V shed 5 bases and J 4 bases; nucleotides not matched to a gene: 6. Germline V CDR1 and CDR2: MNHEY, SVGEGT. V and J are TRBV6-2 or TRBV6-3 and TRBJ2-2, with 8 bases identical to TRBD2. Sequenced sample: blood buffy coat. This clonotype originated in a woman between 18 and 70 years old with a cervical HPV16 infection that either progressed to CIN3+ or cleared (not recorded which). The sequenced CDR3 bases are TGTGCCAGCAGTCTACTAGCGGAACCCACCGGGGAG. This gives the protein CASSLLAEPTGE. The complete CDR3 sequence is CASSLLAEPTGELFF.